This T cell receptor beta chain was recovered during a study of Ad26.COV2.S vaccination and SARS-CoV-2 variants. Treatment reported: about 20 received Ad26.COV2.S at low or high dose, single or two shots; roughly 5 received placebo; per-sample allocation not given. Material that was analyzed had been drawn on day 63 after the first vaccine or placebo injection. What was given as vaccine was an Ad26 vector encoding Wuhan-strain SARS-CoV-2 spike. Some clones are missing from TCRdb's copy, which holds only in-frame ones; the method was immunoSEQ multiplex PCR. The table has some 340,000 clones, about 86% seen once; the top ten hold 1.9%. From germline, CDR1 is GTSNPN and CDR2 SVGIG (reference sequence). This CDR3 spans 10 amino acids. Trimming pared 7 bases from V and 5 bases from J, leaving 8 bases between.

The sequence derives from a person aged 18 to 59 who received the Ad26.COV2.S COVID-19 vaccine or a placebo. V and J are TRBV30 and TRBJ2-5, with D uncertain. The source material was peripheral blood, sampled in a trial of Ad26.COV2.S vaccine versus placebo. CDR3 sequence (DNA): TGTGCCTTGTCCGGGGAGACCCAGTACTTC. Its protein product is CALSGETQYF. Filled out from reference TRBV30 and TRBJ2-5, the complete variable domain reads SQTIHQWPATLVQPVGSPLSLECTVEGTSNPNLYWYRQAAGRGLQLLFYSVGIGQISSEVPQNLSASRPQDRQFILSSKKLLLSDSGFYLCALSGETQYFGPGTRLLVL.